Following are 9 T cell receptor beta chains from one sample sequenced in a study of Graves' ophthalmopathy and Graves' hyperthyroidism. TCR beta CDR3 regions were amplified from RNA transcripts. Second-round multiplex PCR followed a first-round RT-PCR using HTBI primers. MiXCR, applied by TCRdb to the multiplex PCR reads, yields one record per CDR3 protein. The sample gives a few hundred thousand distinct CDR3 sequences, about 15% of which show up once; roughly 2.4% is in the top ten. The specimen was peripheral blood. All receptors derive from an adult woman with stable Graves' hyperthyroidism.

This clonotype was seen only a few times. The chain recombines TRBV10-3 with TRBJ2-3; D gene unclear. With 8 bases removed from V and 11 bases from J, the gap between germline ends came to 17 bases. The CDR3 has 12 residues. Germline V lookup: CDR1 ENHRY, CDR2 SYGVKD. The CDR3, as DNA: TGTGCCATCCTAGATCACGCGGCCTGGCAGTATTTT. This encodes CAILDHAAWQYF.

This chain connects TRBV5-5 to TRBJ2-7; TRBD2 agrees at 7 bases. Germline V gives CDR1 SGHKS, CDR2 YYEKEE (reference sequence). V gave up 2 bases and J gave up 3 bases; unmatched junction bases: 5. There are 14 residues in the CDR3. In DNA, the CDR3 is TGTGCCAGCAGCTTTGGCTCTAGCGGCTACGAGCAGTACTTC. As protein: CASSFGSSGYEQYF.

Ten or more counts support this clonotype. The V gene is TRBV20-1, the J gene TRBJ2-7, with TRBD2 matching 10 bases. V shed 3 bases, J shed 6 bases, and the junction held 14 bases outside the gene matches. The CDR3 contains 16 residues. CDR1 is DFQATT and CDR2 is SNEGSKA in the germline V gene (reference sequence). Here the CDR3 DNA reads TGCAGTGCTAGGCCCCGGCTAGCGGGAGATCTGGTCGAGCAGTACTTC. Encoded protein: CSARPRLAGDLVEQYF.

In its sample, this clonotype was seen many times. V gene TRBV20-1 combines with J gene TRBJ1-1; tentatively, D is TRBD1 (6 bases). V dropped 6 bases and J dropped 7 bases, with 18 bases sitting between them. Germline CDR1 is DFQATT and CDR2 is SNEGSKA (reference sequence). CDR3 length: 13 residues. CDR3 nucleotides: TGCAGTGCCGACCGCAGGGACAATCATGAAGCTTTCTTT. It translates to CSADRRDNHEAFF.

J is TRBJ1-2 and V is TRBV30, with D tentatively TRBD1 (5 bases). Looked up from germline, CDR1 is GTSNPN and CDR2 is SVGIG (reference sequence). Trimming cost V 1 base and J 8 bases, with 14 bases left between them. The CDR3 runs 13 residues. CDR3 protein: CAWSAQGKYGYTF. The CDR3 DNA reads as TGTGCCTGGAGTGCCCAGGGCAAGTACGGCTACACCTTC.

This clonotype was observed many times. The rearrangement joins TRBV12-3 or TRBV12-4 to TRBJ1-5; D remains ambiguous. The CDR3 sequence is 13 residues long. V lost 3 bases and J 9 bases, leaving 12 bases between the germline ends. CDR3 protein: CASSFSSAGPQHF. DNA of the CDR3: TGTGCCAGCAGTTTCTCCAGCGCAGGGCCCCAGCATTTT.

This clonotype was seen ten or more times. CDR3 region: CASHQGPSKGTQYF. The CDR3 DNA is TGTGCCAGCCACCAGGGGCCCAGTAAGGGTACGCAGTATTTT. The rearrangement uses TRBV19 and TRBJ2-3; a possible D gene is TRBD1 (6 bases). V was pared by 9 bases and J by 8 bases, with 21 bases between. Germline CDR1 reads LNHDA; CDR2 reads SQIVND (reference sequence). This CDR3 comprises 14 residues.

This clonotype was seen at least ten times. V usage is TRBV29-1 and J usage is TRBJ2-7, with a weak D call TRBD2 (6 bases). The ends were cut back, 5 bases at V and 7 bases at J, with 18 bases in the middle. Germline loops: CDR1 SQVTM, CDR2 ANQGSEA. The CDR3 is made up of 13 amino acids. In DNA form, the CDR3 reads TGCAGCGTTCAAAAGGCAGGGACTGGTGAGCAGTACTTC. Its translation: CSVQKAGTGEQYF.

This clonotype was seen repeatedly, ten times or more. This chain joins TRBV24-1 and TRBJ2-6, with D possibly being TRBD2 (5 bases). Germline lookup yields CDR1 KGHDR and CDR2 SFDVKD. V was trimmed by 4 bases and J by 0 bases, leaving 6 bases between them. The CDR3 length is 15 residues. CDR3 nucleotide sequence: TGTGCCACCAGTGAACGGGACTCTGGGGCCAACGTCCTGACTTTC. This gives the protein CATSERDSGANVLTF.